This TCR beta chain was profiled in a study of blood T cell repertoires in COVID-19 (dated by TCRdb to 2018 to 2021). Broadly, across the study: Samples from collaborators originated in the United States, Italy and Spain and spanned both the acute and convalescent phases of COVID-19. Samples came from the ongoing ImmuneRACE study (first 160 participants) plus 1,254 subjects from 6 global collaborators. Deeply sampled blood TCRbeta repertoires from subjects exposed to, actively infected with, or recovered from COVID-19 were included in the dataset. Sample metadata almost always included a de-identified subject ID, COVID-19 status, age in years and sex. The prospective study material was composed of cDNA or gDNA derived from T cells, B-cell-depleted T cells, or PBMCs. A freely available public database, intended as a resource for researchers studying the immune response to SARS-CoV-2, is where the repertoires were released. Where available, HLA class I and class II types were obtained from metadata supplied by the sample provider rather than from assay-based typing. The study at large found these results: The quantity of clinical and demographic metadata differed by source and by participant and was supplied without curation.

TCRbeta CDR3 regions were amplified from genomic DNA using the immunoSEQ Assay, a bias-controlled multiplex PCR. The original pipeline was this. Nucleated cell counts per sample were estimated from amplification of reference gene primers within the assay. Sequence reads were collapsed and filtered to measure the absolute abundance of every unique TCRbeta CDR3 rearrangement. For each sample, productive Simpson clonality was calculated as the square root of Simpson's diversity index across productive rearrangements. TCRdb carries this immuneACCESS record with in-frame sequences only. Its versions omit some clonotypes, under half of them owing to an unresolved V gene in the studies checked, with the rest unexplained. V and J calls and clone size are copied from that table; D and trimming were computed from the DNA. Here the sample has some 300,000 clones; over 80% occur a single time. Together, the top ten hold about 4% of the sample.

The CDR3 starts with the cysteine, ends with the phenylalanine, and has 15 residues. The DNA shown is the 45-base CDR3, in frame from base 1. Via the germline V gene, CDR1 is SNHLY and CDR2 FYNNEI. The junction shows trimming of 4 bases on V and 4 bases on J, plus 16 bases between the germline ends. Collaborating institutions collected whole blood in K2EDTA tubes following their own protocols. For TCRbeta analysis, collaborators shipped samples as frozen whole blood, isolated PBMCs, or DNA extracted from either of those sample types. Regarding this clone: What this receptor recognizes is not known. There are no base qualities to consult, and no much larger clone falls within one base.

Sequenced input: peripheral blood. The receptor's source is a woman in her forties or fifties with active or convalescent COVID-19. The rearrangement joined TRBV2 to TRBJ1-2, with no D gene named confidently. In nucleotide form, the sequence is TGTGCCAGCAGTGTTCGGGGTGCGACCCCCTATGGCTACACCTTC. The translation is CASSVRGATPYGYTF.